This T cell receptor (beta chain) was captured in a study of CD8 T cells in Susac syndrome. CDR3 size: 13 residues. Trimming took 4 bases from V and 5 from J, leaving 11 bases between them. CDR1 and CDR2 (germline): KGHSH, LQKENI. In blood CD8+ and CD4+ T cells, TCR beta underwent sequencing. Healthy donors matched for age and sex were used as controls. Negative magnetic isolation gave CD8+ and CD4+ cells; FACS enriched CD8+ TEMRA. cDNA came from approximately 0.5 to 1 ug RNA primed by random hexamers. Across 54 Vbeta and 13 Jbeta, immunoSEQ multiplex PCR amplified TCR beta CDR3. TCRdb passed the immunoSEQ multiplex PCR reads through MiXCR, listing each CDR3 protein once. The repertoire holds 150,000 to 200,000 distinct CDR3 sequences, with 93% as singletons.

Sample: CD4+ T cells from PBMCs. The sequence derives from a human donor in good health. The chain carries TRBV18 and TRBJ2-5; TRBD1 might be the D (5 bases). In nucleotides, the CDR3 is TGTGCCAGCTCACGACAGTTAAGTGAGACCCAGTACTTC. It is translated as CASSRQLSETQYF.